The rows below give T cell receptor beta chains drawn from one sample of a study of identifying expanded T cells in peripheral blood. This table comes from immunoSEQ multiplex PCR, and its TCRdb copy is limited to in-frame clones, with some not included. The table shows 110,000 or so clones, with 88% occurring only once. The sequencing sample was made of blood. These TCRs come from a person aged 18 to 70 in good health. The CDR3 runs from the conserved cysteine through the conserved F or W. A row's size may be missing; if present it is once, few, many or a size class.

abundance: .; v_gene: TRBV6-1; CDR3aa: CASSDRGAGDSNQPQHF
abundance: .; v_gene: TRBV6-1; CDR3aa: CASKISGTDTQYF
abundance: .; v_gene: TRBV29-1; CDR3aa: CSVGGDGYTF
abundance: .; v_gene: TRBV7-2; CDR3aa: CASSRSGTDLYEQYF
abundance: .; v_gene: TRBV5-6; CDR3aa: CASSLAGSASYEQYF
abundance: .; v_gene: TRBV5-1; CDR3aa: CASSLKNSGDTQYF
abundance: .; v_gene: TRBV7-9; CDR3aa: CASSLGGAGILYEQYF
abundance: once; v_gene: TRBV7-9; CDR3aa: CASSSKEGGLYGYTF
abundance: .; v_gene: TRBV5-6; CDR3aa: CASSLSRDRGYEQYF
abundance: .; v_gene: TRBV2; CDR3aa: CAAREANYGYTF
abundance: .; v_gene: TRBV6-6; CDR3aa: CASSYLGPPQETQYF
abundance: .; v_gene: TRBV27; CDR3aa: CASSFREGFGNTIYF
abundance: .; v_gene: TRBV9; CDR3aa: CASRGAGSSGNTIYF
abundance: .; v_gene: TRBV25-1; CDR3aa: CASSDPGQGSRETQYF
abundance: .; v_gene: TRBV5-5; CDR3aa: CASSLGGATNEKLFF
abundance: .; v_gene: TRBV5-1; CDR3aa: CASSLLVTANTEAFF
abundance: .; v_gene: TRBV19; CDR3aa: CAGGGQVNQPQHF
abundance: .; v_gene: TRBV14; CDR3aa: CASSPRQGPYEQYF
abundance: .; v_gene: TRBV11-2; CDR3aa: CASRAPGREYNEQFF
abundance: few; v_gene: TRBV18; CDR3aa: CASSPRVEGTEAFF
abundance: .; v_gene: TRBV20-1; CDR3aa: CSARQQGWAFF